This entry features one T cell receptor (beta chain) sequence. This sample was included in a study of CD8+ T cells in alopecia areata. Individuals with alopecia areata gave both lesional scalp punch biopsies and peripheral blood for collection. Investigators isolated RNA and reverse transcribed it into cDNA to act as the sequencing template. The protocol was immunoSEQ multiplex PCR, while the TCRdb copy is restricted to in-frame clones and leaves out a portion. The sample has some 120,000 clones, 45% to 50% seen once. The CDR3 is 12 amino acids. CDR1 is SQVTM, CDR2 ANQGSEA, per germline. V was shortened by 5 bases and J by 3 bases, with 11 bases between the two germline ends.

The sequenced material came from NKG2D-low CD8+ T cells sorted from blood. This TCR derives from a human donor with alopecia areata. The chain links TRBV29-1 to TRBJ2-7, with D possibly being TRBD1 (6 bases). The CDR3 nucleotides are TGCAGCGTTCCTGAGGGGGACTACGAGCAGTACTTC. Protein: CSVPEGDYEQYF.